A single sample gave rise to the 21 T cell receptor beta chains below, sequenced in a study of T cell responses to AZD1222 COVID-19 vaccine. Sequencing used immunoSEQ multiplex PCR; TCRdb keeps in-frame clones, though not all of them. Found here are some 120,000 clones, approximately 94% of them singletons; the top ten hold around 6.6%. The starting material was peripheral blood, obtained on day 0 of AZD1222 vaccination. The receptors were gathered from an adult in good health.

The CDR3 DNA is TGTGCCAGCAGTTACTCTGGGACGGTCGATGGCTACACCTTC. Translating gives CASSYSGTVDGYTF. V is TRBV6-2 or TRBV6-3 and J is TRBJ1-2; D is possibly TRBD1 (5 bases). The CDR3 consists of 14 residues. The V end was cut by 0 bases, the J end by 6 bases, with 11 bases between. The germline V gene has CDR1 MNHEY and CDR2 SVGEGT.

The CDR3 DNA reads TGCGCCACCAATAGAGGGGGGACAGAAAATTCACCCCTCCACTTT. Amino acid sequence: CATNRGGTENSPLHF. This sequence joins TRBV10-2 and TRBJ1-6; TRBD1 aligns across 7 bases. CDR3 length: 15 residues. Germline CDR1 is WSHSY and CDR2 is SAAADI. V lost 10 bases and J lost 7; bases outside the gene matches: 13.

This clone was observed once. J is TRBJ2-5 and V is TRBV10-1; the match to TRBD2 covers 11 bases. The V gene end was trimmed by 5 bases and the J gene end by 3 bases; junction bases not matched to a gene: 8. The CDR3 runs 16 residues. Germline CDR1 reads WNHNN; CDR2 reads SYGVQD (reference sequence). The CDR3 protein is CASSTKTSGAKETQYF. The CDR3 DNA is TGCGCCAGCAGTACCAAGACTAGCGGGGCTAAAGAGACCCAGTACTTC.

The rearrangement links TRBV6-2 or TRBV6-3 to TRBJ2-1; D uncertain. V was shortened by 2 bases and J by 0 bases, with 11 bases between the two germline ends. CDR3 size: 16 residues. Germline V gene sequence: CDR1 MNHEY, CDR2 SVGEGT. CDR3: CASSYRATGSYNEQFF. As DNA, the CDR3 is TGTGCCAGCAGTTACCGCGCGACTGGCTCCTACAATGAGCAGTTCTTC.

This sequence joins TRBV11-2 and TRBJ2-6; D uncertain. The V and J ends lost 3 bases and 0 bases respectively, with 9 bases between them. This CDR3 contains 16 residues. Germline V gene data show CDR1 as SGHAT and CDR2 as FQNNGV. The CDR3 DNA follows: TGTGCCAGCAGCTTCCCGCGGAACTCTGGGGCCAACGTCCTGACTTTC. Its protein product is CASSFPRNSGANVLTF.

CDR3 nucleotides: TGTGCCAGCAGCGGCACCGGGACAGTCCATCAGCCCCAGCATTTT. This encodes CASSGTGTVHQPQHF. The chain is built from TRBV9 and TRBJ1-5; 7 nucleotides align to TRBD1. V shed 3 bases and J 5 bases; nucleotides not matched to a gene: 8. The CDR3 has 15 residues. Per the germline V gene, CDR1 is SGDLS and CDR2 is YYNGEE.

With respect to this clone: Other DNA sequences in this sample translate to the same CDR3. The CDR3 coding sequence is TGTGCCAGCAGTTACGGTACTAGCGGGAGGAATGAGCAGTTCTTC. As protein: CASSYGTSGRNEQFF. The V and J genes are TRBV6-5 and TRBJ2-1; 12 bases match TRBD2. Trimming removed 2 bases from V and 7 bases from J; junction bases left unmatched: 3. This CDR3 has 15 residues. Germline V CDR1 and CDR2: MNHEY, SVGAGI.

The chain recombines TRBV18 with TRBJ2-3, with D unclear. The CDR3 consists of 12 residues. Looked up from germline, CDR1 is KGHSH and CDR2 is LQKENI. V was shortened by 4 bases and J by 6 bases, with 8 bases between the two germline ends. CDR3 sequence: CASSLMVDTQYF. The DNA of the CDR3 is TGTGCCAGCTCACTCATGGTGGATACGCAGTATTTT.

This sequence joins TRBV13 and TRBJ1-1, with 9 bases aligning to TRBD1. Germline CDR1 reads PRHDT; CDR2 reads FYEKMQ (reference sequence). Germline trimming cut 5 bases from V and 4 bases from J; bases unmatched to any gene: 8. This CDR3 has 15 residues. CDR3 in DNA: TGTGCCAGCAGCGTACCGGGACAGGGAATCACTGAAGCTTTCTTT. This sequence encodes CASSVPGQGITEAFF.

V and J are TRBV10-3 and TRBJ2-3; 11 bases line up with TRBD2. After removal of 10 bases from V and 8 bases from J, the junction contained 8 bases not matched to a gene. Germline CDR1 ENHRY, CDR2 SYGVKD. The CDR3 runs to 13 residues. CDR3 bases: TGTGCCACCCAACTAGCGGGAGAGGGTACGCAGTATTTT. This gives the protein CATQLAGEGTQYF.

V gene TRBV6-6 combines with J gene TRBJ1-5, with D tentatively TRBD1 (5 bases). The CDR3 covers 13 residues. V was trimmed by 8 bases and J by 5 bases, leaving 13 bases between them. Germline V gene data show CDR1 as MNHNY and CDR2 as SVGAGI (reference sequence). The CDR3 DNA reads as TGTGCCAGCGGGGGGTCCGGGCATCAGCCCCAGCATTTT. Amino acid sequence: CASGGSGHQPQHF.

The rearrangement links TRBV28 to TRBJ2-5; 12 bases fit TRBD2. The germline CDR1 and CDR2 sequences are MDHEN and SYDVKM. V trimming: 4 bases; J trimming: 1 base; junction bases outside the gene matches: 1. There are 15 residues in the CDR3. In nucleotides, the CDR3 is TGTGCCAGCAGTTCGGGACTAGCGGGCCAAGAGACCCAGTACTTC. Translated: CASSSGLAGQETQYF. The full variable domain, with the rest looked up from reference TRBV28 and TRBJ2-5, is DVKVTQSSRYLVKRTGEKVFLECVQDMDHENMFWYRQDPGLGLRLIYFSYDVKMKEKGDIPEGYSVSREKKERFSLILESASTNQTSMYLCASSSGLAGQETQYFGPGTRLLVL.

This chain links TRBV21-1 with TRBJ1-3; no DNA check was done on the table's D call, TRBD1. TRBV21-1 is designated a pseudogene. This CDR3 is built from 17 residues. Here the CDR3 reads CASSWTGIAYSGNTIYF. The DNA of the CDR3 is TGTGCCAGCAGCTGGACAGGGATTGCATACTCTGGAAACACCATATATTTT.

J is TRBJ1-6 and V is TRBV12-3 or TRBV12-4; 8 nucleotides line up with TRBD1. The CDR3 contains 13 residues. The V and J ends lost 6 bases and 9 bases, in that order; junction bases with no gene match: 4. The CDR3 reads CASRADRVSPLHF. The CDR3 nucleotides are TGTGCCAGCAGGGCGGACAGGGTTTCACCCCTCCACTTT.

The chain joins TRBV4-2 to TRBJ2-2; D gene ambiguous. CDR1 is LGHNA, CDR2 YNFKEQ, per germline. V was trimmed by 1 base and J by 0 bases, leaving 9 bases between them. This CDR3 region has 16 residues. The CDR3 DNA sequence: TGTGCCAGCAGCCAAGCCCTTTGGTCGAACACCGGGGAGCTGTTTTTT. Translating it yields CASSQALWSNTGELFF.

V usage is TRBV18 and J usage is TRBJ1-1, with a tentative D call TRBD1 (5 bases). The V end lost 2 bases, the J end lost 5 bases, and 12 bases lay between the germline ends. CDR1 is KGHSH and CDR2 is LQKENI in the germline V gene. CDR3 length: 14 amino acids. The CDR3: CASSPGDHRTEAFF. CDR3 DNA: TGTGCCAGCTCACCAGGGGACCATAGGACTGAAGCTTTCTTT.

This chain uses TRBV3-1 (or the pseudogene TRBV3-2) with TRBJ1-1, with D possibly matching TRBD1 (5 bases). Trimming stripped 0 bases from V and 11 bases from J, with 13 bases between. The CDR3 runs to 13 residues. CDR1 is LGHDT, CDR2 YNNKEL, per germline (reference sequence). CDR3 nucleotide sequence: TGTGCCAGCAGCCAAGATTTGGGGGTGAGGGCTTTCTTT. It is translated as CASSQDLGVRAFF.

J is TRBJ1-6 and V is TRBV20-1, with D possibly matching TRBD1 (5 bases). The CDR3 loop spans 13 amino acids. The V end was cut by 3 bases, the J end by 14 bases, with 17 bases between. Germline-derived CDR1 and CDR2 are DFQATT and SNEGSKA (reference sequence). The CDR3 reads CSASRQTPRALHF. CDR3 DNA sequence: TGCAGTGCTAGTAGGCAGACCCCCAGGGCCCTCCACTTT.

Only one count was recorded for this clone. The J gene is TRBJ1-1, the V gene TRBV27; D unclear. The germline V gene encodes CDR1 MNHEY and CDR2 SMNVEV (reference sequence). This CDR3 has 15 residues. V lost 5 bases, J lost 2 bases, and 15 bases lay in between. The CDR3 DNA reads as TGTGCCAGCAGTCCCCACGGACGGGTAAACACTGAAGCTTTCTTT. Translation gives CASSPHGRVNTEAFF.

This rearrangement joins TRBV5-5 to TRBJ1-1; TRBD1 matches 9 bases. CDR3 length: 15 residues. Germline V gene data show CDR1 as SGHKS and CDR2 as YYEKEE (reference sequence). V lost 3 bases, J lost 1 base, and 4 bases stayed unmatched. The CDR3 DNA sequence: TGTGCCAGCAGCTGGGGACAGGGTGGGAACACTGAAGCTTTCTTT. Protein: CASSWGQGGNTEAFF.

This chain links TRBV10-2 with TRBJ1-2; weak D call: TRBD1 (5 bases). Trimming cost V 0 bases and J 7 bases, with 9 bases left between them. Germline loops: CDR1 WSHSY, CDR2 SAAADI. This CDR3 region has 13 residues. CDR3 residues: CASSESRTSGYTF. In nucleotides, the CDR3 is TGCGCCAGCAGTGAGTCGAGGACAAGTGGCTACACCTTC.